This T cell receptor (beta chain) is from a study of shared clonotypes between healthy human individuals. Donors were Caucasian adults residing in Nashville, Tennessee, USA. Between the trimmed V and J ends, which lost 2 bases and 2 bases, there was a span of 16 bases. This CDR3 has 16 amino acids. Per the germline V gene, CDR1 is MNHEY and CDR2 is SVGAGI. Only in-frame clones appear in the TCRdb table, and some are missing; sequencing was by immunoSEQ multiplex PCR. Counted here are more than 400,000 clones, less than 96% occurring once; the ten biggest clones make up about 0.054%. Sequencing used naive CD4+ T cells sorted from blood. Subset denoted: CD45RA+ positively selected. This chain connects TRBV6-5 to TRBJ2-7; D may correspond to TRBD1 or TRBD2 (5 bases each). The clonotype comes from a woman aged 30 to 39 in good health. CDR3 coding DNA: TGTGCCAGCAGTTACGACCTCGGGACGCATACCTACGAGCAGTACTTC. Residues: CASSYDLGTHTYEQYF.